These 3 T cell receptor beta chains share one sample of origin, sequenced in a study of T cells in Graves' hyperthyroidism and ophthalmopathy. The source material, RNA transcripts, was used to amplify TCR beta CDR3 regions. First-round RT-PCR with HTBI primers amplified the TCR CDR3 region. From the multiplex PCR reads, TCRdb called clonotypes with MiXCR, one entry per CDR3 protein. The sample has roughly 700,000 distinct CDR3 sequences; 13% to 15% are singletons. Material: blood. All receptors come from a woman between 18 and 29 years old with Graves' hyperthyroidism.

This clonotype showed up many times. The chain employs TRBV7-2 and TRBJ1-1; TRBD1 aligns across 7 bases. The CDR3 has 15 amino acids. Losses at the gene ends were 3 bases for V and 1 base for J; bases not matched to a gene: 5. CDR1 and CDR2 from the germline V gene are SGHTA and FQGNSA. CDR3 loop: CASSFGTEPNTEAFF. The CDR3, as DNA: TGTGCCAGCAGCTTCGGGACAGAGCCGAACACTGAAGCTTTCTTT.

This clonotype has at least ten counts. The chain couples TRBV5-1 to TRBJ2-1; D is uncertain. CDR1 is SGHRS and CDR2 is YFSETQ in the germline V gene. The CDR3 sequence is 12 residues long. Trimming left V 2 bases short and J 8 bases short, with 8 bases between. The CDR3 DNA sequence: TGCGCCAGCAGCTTAGGGTCGGATGAGCAGTTCTTC. The encoded protein is CASSLGSDEQFF. Combining the CDR3 with reference TRBV5-1 and TRBJ2-1 gives the whole variable domain KAGVTQTPRYLIKTRGQQVTLSCSPISGHRSVSWYQQTPGQGLQFLFEYFSETQRNKGNFPGRFSGRQFSNSRSEMNVSTLELGDSALYLCASSLGSDEQFFGPGTRLTVL.

This rearrangement joins TRBV10-1 to TRBJ2-1, with 10 bases fitting TRBD2. Germline CDR1 reads WNHNN; CDR2 reads SYGVQD (reference sequence). This CDR3 has 17 amino acids. The V gene end was trimmed by 5 bases and the J gene end by 2 bases; junction bases not matched to a gene: 9. The CDR3, as DNA: TGCGCCAGCAGTCTAACACGAAGCGGGAGGGCCTACAATGAGCAGTTCTTC. Translating it yields CASSLTRSGRAYNEQFF.